Listed below are T cell receptor beta chains from one sample, sequenced in a study of PD-1 blockade in classical Hodgkin lymphoma. Produced via immunoSEQ multiplex PCR; TCRdb's table is partial and in-frame only. The sample comprises 50,000 or so clones, 73% of which are singletons, and about 16% rests with the top ten. The material sequenced was peripheral blood mononuclear cells (PBMCs), taken before the second cycle of nivolumab. Receptors originate from a human donor with classical Hodgkin lymphoma. Each CDR3 is given with its conserved first and last residue. A D gene is named only where the DNA matches it firmly. Clone size is not always given. Where it is, it says once, few, many or a class for expanded clones.

NA,NA,TRBJ2-1,TRBV30,TGTGCCTGGAGACCGCACGGAGGTGGTACGGGAGTTGCCTACAATGAGCAGTTCTTC,CAWRPHGGGTGVAYNEQFF
NA,NA,TRBJ1-1,TRBV7-9,TGTGCCAGCAGAGGACAGCAAAACACTGAAGCTTTCTTT,CASRGQQNTEAFF
NA,NA,TRBJ1-2,TRBV21-1,TGTGCCAGCAGCAAAGTTTGGCAGGGGGCGCCCATCGGCTACACCTTC,CASSKVWQGAPIGYTF
NA,NA,TRBJ2-7,TRBV30,TGTGCCAGGACCCCACCAGATGGGGGGACGACCGAGCAGTACTTC,CARTPPDGGTTEQYF
NA,NA,TRBJ2-1,TRBV19,TGTGCCAGTAGCGAGATATGGGTTACCTACAATGAGCAGTTCTTC,CASSEIWVTYNEQFF
NA,NA,TRBJ1-1,TRBV7-9,TGTGCCAGCAGCTCCGTCGGGGTGGGGAACACTGAAGCTTTCTTT,CASSSVGVGNTEAFF
TRBD1,NA,TRBJ1-1,TRBV5-1,TGCGCCAGCAGCTTGATGGACAGGGCAAGTGAAGCTTTCTTT,CASSLMDRASEAFF
NA,NA,TRBJ2-3,TRBV2,TGTGCCAGCAGTGATAAAGGGGGGACAGATACGCAGTATTTT,CASSDKGGTDTQYF
TRBD1,NA,TRBJ1-2,TRBV6-1,TGTGCCAGCAGTGAAATGGGGACAGGCGGCTTCGGCTACACCTTC,CASSEMGTGGFGYTF
TRBD1,NA,TRBJ2-3,TRBV14,TGTGCCAGCAGCCAAGTCTTCAGGGGGCCGGCAGATACGCAGTATTTT,CASSQVFRGPADTQYF
TRBD2,NA,TRBJ2-2,TRBV7-3,TGTGCCAGCAGCTTGGCCAGCGGGAGGTACACCGGGGAGCTGTTTTTT,CASSLASGRYTGELFF
NA,few,TRBJ2-3,TRBV10-3,TGTGCCATCAGCAAGAGCGGACAGGGTGGACTAGTAACAGATACGCAGTATTTT,CAISKSGQGGLVTDTQYF
NA,NA,TRBJ1-1,TRBV2,TGTGCCAGCAGTGAACTCCCGGATCTCGGGCAGAACACTGAAGCTTTCTTT,CASSELPDLGQNTEAFF
NA,NA,TRBJ2-7,TRBV19,TGTGCCAGTAGTATACGCCCGGGGATCTACGAGCAGTACTTC,CASSIRPGIYEQYF
NA,few,TRBJ1-2,TRBV2,TGTGCCAGCAGTGAAGGACGGAATAACTATGGCTACACCTTC,CASSEGRNNYGYTF
TRBD1,once,TRBJ2-7,TRBV7-2,TGTGCCAGCAGCCCTTGGACAGGAGCTTCCTACGAGCAGTACTTC,CASSPWTGASYEQYF
TRBD1,NA,TRBJ1-3,TRBV4-1,TGCGCCAGCAGCCCGGAGGACAGGGCATACACCATATATTTT,CASSPEDRAYTIYF
TRBD1,NA,TRBJ2-2,TRBV7-2,TGTGCCAGCAGCCTGGACAGGGCGATCACCGGGGAGCTGTTTTTT,CASSLDRAITGELFF
NA,NA,TRBJ1-2,TRBV6-6,TGTGCCAGCAGTTACTCAAGGGAATCGGGCTACACCTTC,CASSYSRESGYTF
NA,NA,TRBJ2-7,TRBV7-2,TGTGCCAGCAGCTTAGGTATGCCCACCCCCTACGAGCAGTACTTC,CASSLGMPTPYEQYF
NA,NA,TRBJ2-7,TRBV5-1,TGCGCCAGCAGCTTGGTAGGGGTCTACGAGCAGTACTTC,CASSLVGVYEQYF
NA,few,TRBJ2-7,TRBV28,TGTGCCAGCAGTTTTGGCCTATCCTACGAGCAGTACTTC,CASSFGLSYEQYF
NA,NA,TRBJ2-7,TRBV10-3,TGTGCCATCAGGACGGCGGCAGCTTACGAGCAGTACTTC,CAIRTAAAYEQYF
NA,NA,TRBJ2-2,TRBV6-4,TGTGCCAGCAGTGACTCACCCTACACCGGGGAGCTGTTTTTT,CASSDSPYTGELFF
NA,NA,TRBJ2-5,TRBV5-4,TGTGCCAGCAGCGTTCGGACGGTTCAAGAGACCCAGTACTTC,CASSVRTVQETQYF
NA,NA,TRBJ1-5,TRBV18,TGTGCCAGCTCACCTTTCCCGACGGGGGACCAGCCCCAGCATTTT,CASSPFPTGDQPQHF
NA,NA,TRBJ1-5,TRBV6-5,TGTGCCAGCAGTTTCGCAAGAAATCAGCCCCAGCATTTT,CASSFARNQPQHF
TRBD2,medium-sized,TRBJ2-4,TRBV4-1,TGCGCCAGCAGCCAAGAGAAGGCGGGAGGGCAAAGCATTCAGTACTTC,CASSQEKAGGQSIQYF
TRBD2,NA,TRBJ2-7,TRBV28,TGTGCCAGCAGTCCTCTAGCGGGGAAGGTTAACGAGCAGTACTTC,CASSPLAGKVNEQYF
NA,NA,TRBJ2-3,TRBV18,TGTGCCAGCGCGGCTCTTTCAGATACGCAGTATTTT,CASAALSDTQYF
NA,NA,TRBJ2-6,TRBV5-1,TGCGCCAGTTTCACAGGGCTCTCTGGGGCCAACGTCCTGACTTTC,CASFTGLSGANVLTF
TRBD1,once,TRBJ2-7,TRBV19,TGTGCCAGTAGTATAAAGGGACAGGGCTCCTACGAGCAGTACTTC,CASSIKGQGSYEQYF
NA,NA,TRBJ2-2,TRBV18,TGTGCCAGCTCACCACTAGGATCCGGGGAGCTGTTTTTT,CASSPLGSGELFF
NA,NA,TRBJ2-5,TRBV9,TGTGCCAGCAGCGTACGGGGGCGCGGGGAGACCCAGTACTTC,CASSVRGRGETQYF
TRBD2,NA,TRBJ2-3,TRBV7-2,TGTGCCAGCAGCTTGCCTAGCGGACGCACAGATACGCAGTATTTT,CASSLPSGRTDTQYF
TRBD2,NA,TRBJ2-7,TRBV13,TGTGCCAGCAGCTTAGGCGGGGCGGGAGGGTTTTACGAGCAGTACTTC,CASSLGGAGGFYEQYF
TRBD2,NA,TRBJ2-6,TRBV7-9,TGTGCCAGCAGAGGGGCGGGAGGGCCGTCAGGGGCCAACGTCCTGACTTTC,CASRGAGGPSGANVLTF
TRBD2,NA,TRBJ2-1,TRBV28,TGTGCCAGCACCTGGACTAGCGGCCTTGGTGAGCAGTTCTTC,CASTWTSGLGEQFF
NA,once,TRBJ2-1,TRBV6-6,TGTGCCAGCAGTTCAGTCGGAGGGGACAATGAGCAGTTCTTC,CASSSVGGDNEQFF
TRBD1,NA,TRBJ2-6,TRBV28,TGTGCCAGCAGTAAGACAGGGGGGGGCTCTGGGGCCAACGTCCTGACTTTC,CASSKTGGGSGANVLTF
NA,NA,TRBJ2-2,TRBV6-5,TGTGCCAGCAGCCCCGGGACCCTTGGGACCGGGGAGCTGTTTTTT,CASSPGTLGTGELFF
TRBD2,NA,TRBJ2-7,TRBV7-8,TGTGCCAGCAGCTTAGGGACTAGCGGGAGCGAGCAGTACTTC,CASSLGTSGSEQYF